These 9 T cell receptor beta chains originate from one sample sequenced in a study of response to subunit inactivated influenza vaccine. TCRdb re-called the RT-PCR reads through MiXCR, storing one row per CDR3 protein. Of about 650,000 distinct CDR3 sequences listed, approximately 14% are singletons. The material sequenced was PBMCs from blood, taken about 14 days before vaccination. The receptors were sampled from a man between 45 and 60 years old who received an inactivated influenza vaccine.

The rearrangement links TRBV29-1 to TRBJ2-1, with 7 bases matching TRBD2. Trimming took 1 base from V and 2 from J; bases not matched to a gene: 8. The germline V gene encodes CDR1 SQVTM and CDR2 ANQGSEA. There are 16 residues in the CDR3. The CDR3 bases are TGCAGCGTTGAAGGGGGAAGCCTAGCGGCCTACAATGAGCAGTTCTTC. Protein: CSVEGGSLAAYNEQFF.

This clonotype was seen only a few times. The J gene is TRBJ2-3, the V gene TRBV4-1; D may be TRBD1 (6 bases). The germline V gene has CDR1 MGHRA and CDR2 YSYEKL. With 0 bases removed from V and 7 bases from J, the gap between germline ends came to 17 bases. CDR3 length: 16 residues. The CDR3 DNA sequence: TGCGCCAGCAGCCAAGATATGCGGCAGGGGTTCAATACGCAGTATTTT. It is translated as CASSQDMRQGFNTQYF.

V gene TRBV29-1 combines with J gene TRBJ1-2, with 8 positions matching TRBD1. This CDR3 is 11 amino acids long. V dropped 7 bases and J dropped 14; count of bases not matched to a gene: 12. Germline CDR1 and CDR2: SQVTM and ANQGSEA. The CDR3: CSAPSAGGRTF. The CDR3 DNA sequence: TGCAGCGCACCCAGCGCAGGGGGCCGGACCTTC.

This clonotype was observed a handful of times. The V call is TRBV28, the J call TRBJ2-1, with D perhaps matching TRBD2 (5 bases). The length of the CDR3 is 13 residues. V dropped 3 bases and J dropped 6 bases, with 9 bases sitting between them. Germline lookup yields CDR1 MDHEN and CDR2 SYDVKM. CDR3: CASSFSGVNEQFF. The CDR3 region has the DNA TGTGCCAGCAGTTTTTCCGGGGTCAATGAGCAGTTCTTC.

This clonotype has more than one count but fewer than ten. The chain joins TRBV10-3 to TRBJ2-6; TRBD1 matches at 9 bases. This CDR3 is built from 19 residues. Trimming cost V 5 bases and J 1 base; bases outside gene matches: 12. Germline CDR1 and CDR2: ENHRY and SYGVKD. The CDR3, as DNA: TGTGCCATCAGTAAACTCACAGGGGGCTCCCCTTCTGGGGCCAACGTCCTGACTTTC. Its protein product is CAISKLTGGSPSGANVLTF.

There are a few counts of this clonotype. The CDR3 spells CSVEGGGTEAFF. The CDR3 coding sequence is TGCAGCGTTGAAGGGGGGGGCACTGAAGCTTTCTTT. J is TRBJ1-1 and V is TRBV29-1; D perhaps matches TRBD1 (5 bases). The CDR3 length is 12 residues. V was trimmed by 1 base and J by 4 bases, leaving 7 bases between them. Germline V CDR1 and CDR2: SQVTM, ANQGSEA.

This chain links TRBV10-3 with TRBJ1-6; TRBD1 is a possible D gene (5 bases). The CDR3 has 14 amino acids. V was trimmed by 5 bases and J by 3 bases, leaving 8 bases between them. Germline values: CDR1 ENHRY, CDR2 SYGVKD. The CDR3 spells CAISPGDYNSPLHF. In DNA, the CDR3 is TGTGCCATCAGTCCGGGGGACTATAATTCACCCCTCCACTTT.

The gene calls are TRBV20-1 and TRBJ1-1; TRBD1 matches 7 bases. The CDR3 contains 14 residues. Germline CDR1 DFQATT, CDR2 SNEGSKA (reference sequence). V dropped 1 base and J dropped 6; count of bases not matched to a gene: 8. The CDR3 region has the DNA TGCAGTGCTAGAGCCGGGACAGTAGTCTCTGAAGCTTTCTTT. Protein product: CSARAGTVVSEAFF.

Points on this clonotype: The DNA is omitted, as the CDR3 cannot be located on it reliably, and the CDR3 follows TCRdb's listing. The CDR3 spells CASSYSRRAGELFF. The rearrangement joins TRBV6-5 to TRBJ2-2. The CDR3 spans 14 residues, counting both ends. Germline V CDR1 and CDR2: MNHEY, SVGAGI.